The clone carrying this T cell receptor (gamma chain) was observed a few times. The antigen remains undetermined. J was trimmed by 3 bases and V by 2 bases; bases with no gene match: 10. There are 15 residues in the CDR3. Germline-derived CDR1 and CDR2 are EGSTGY and YDSYTSSV. The data originate from a study of Vδ1+ human thymocytes. General study findings and limits: Despite high sort purity, about a fifth of thymic T cell receptor delta sequences were Vdelta2. Thymic TRG and TRD repertoires appeared highly polyclonal.

The template was reverse-transcribed extracted RNA. CDR3 amplicons came from multiplex PCR with pooled V-gene forward and constant-region reverse primers. TCRdb reprocessed the multiplex PCR reads using CATT. Here the sample spans 20,000 to 25,000 gamma-chain clones, around 15% being singletons. The specimen sequenced was Vdelta1+ gamma-delta thymocytes from the thymus. Subset indicated: FACS-sorted CD3+ TCRalphabeta- TCRVdelta1+ TCRVdelta2- thymocytes. The sequence derives from a child less than two years old who had congenital heart surgery. The chain uses TRGV4 and TRGJ1 or TRGJ2. CDR3 nucleotide sequence: TGTGCCACCTGGGATGCACGTTCCTTTTATTATAAGAAACTCTTT. Translating it yields CATWDARSFYYKKLF.